Each of the 8 T cell receptor beta chains below was sequenced from the same sample in a study of glioma-infiltrating T cells after dendritic cell vaccination. Time point in this sample: after dendritic cell vaccination, including at tumor progression/relapse. Some clones are missing from TCRdb's copy, which holds only in-frame ones; the method was immunoSEQ multiplex PCR. The sample contains tens of thousands of clones, 85% of which appear only once. The input for sequencing was blood, taken after dendritic cell vaccination. These receptors all come from a human donor with glioblastoma.

The chain is built from TRBV11-1 and TRBJ2-7, with a weak D call TRBD1 (6 bases). V lost 3 bases and J 3 bases, leaving 18 bases between the germline ends. The CDR3 contains 16 residues. Per germline, CDR1 SGHAT and CDR2 FQDESV (reference sequence). CDR3 DNA: TGTGCCAGCAGCTTTGCAGCAGGGGCCCCGGTCTACGAGCAGTACTTC. It yields the protein CASSFAAGAPVYEQYF.

The chain links TRBV6-1 to TRBJ1-4; D is unresolved. This CDR3 comprises 12 residues. Germline CDR1 reads MNHNS; CDR2 reads SASEGT. Trimming removed 9 bases from V and 5 bases from J, with 10 bases in between. CDR3 nucleotide sequence: TGTGCCAGTCGAGGGTGGAATGAAAAACTGTTTTTT. Its translation: CASRGWNEKLFF.

V gene TRBV6-1 combines with J gene TRBJ2-7, with 11 bases matching TRBD2. CDR1 is MNHNS and CDR2 is SASEGT in the germline V gene. Trimming took 6 bases from V and 5 from J; bases not matched to a gene: 9. The CDR3 length is 15 residues. The CDR3 reads CASRYTSGRSNEQYF. In DNA, the CDR3 is TGTGCCAGCAGGTATACTAGCGGGAGATCGAACGAGCAGTACTTC.

The genes are TRBV15 and TRBJ1-1; D is ambiguous. Per the germline V gene, CDR1 is LNHNV and CDR2 is YYDKDF (reference sequence). Trimming took off 1 base at V and 8 bases at J, with 14 bases between the two ends. The CDR3 sequence is 14 residues long. The CDR3 bases are TGTGCCACCAGCAGAGGGGGAGACACAGTGGAAGCTTTCTTT. Amino acid sequence: CATSRGGDTVEAFF.

The J gene is TRBJ2-7, the V gene TRBV29-1, with 9 bases lining up with TRBD1. The CDR3 sequence is 15 residues long. CDR1 is SQVTM, CDR2 ANQGSEA, per germline. J lost 7 bases, V lost 4 bases, and 14 bases had no gene match. The CDR3 DNA reads as TGCAGCGTTGGCCTACCGGGACAGGGTCGGGGGGAGCAGTACTTC. Its protein is CSVGLPGQGRGEQYF.

The chain recombines TRBV6-1 with TRBJ1-4, with TRBD1 as a possible D gene (6 bases). Germline V gene lookup returns CDR1 MNHNS and CDR2 SASEGT. The CDR3 covers 15 residues. The germline V and J ends were trimmed by 4 bases and 7 bases, with 16 bases remaining between them. CDR3 region: CASSGPLGAGEKLFF. CDR3 DNA: TGTGCCAGCAGTGGCCCTTTGGGGGCAGGTGAAAAACTGTTTTTT.

The chain carries TRBV7-9 and TRBJ2-5, with TRBD1 identical over 9 bases. Germline-derived CDR1 and CDR2 are SEHNR and FQNEAQ (reference sequence). Trimming cost V 5 bases and J 3 bases; bases outside gene matches: 4. CDR3 length equals 14 residues. CDR3 region: CASSRDRVKETQYF. In nucleotides, the CDR3 is TGTGCCAGCAGCCGGGACAGGGTAAAAGAGACCCAGTACTTC.

This chain joins TRBV9 and TRBJ2-5; TRBD2 agrees at 8 bases. The CDR3 length is 13 residues. CDR1 and CDR2 from the germline V gene are SGDLS and YYNGEE. V gave up 8 bases and J gave up 2 bases; unmatched junction bases: 5. The CDR3 spells CASSQRGQETQYF. The CDR3 DNA follows: TGTGCCAGTTCCCAGCGGGGGCAAGAGACCCAGTACTTC.